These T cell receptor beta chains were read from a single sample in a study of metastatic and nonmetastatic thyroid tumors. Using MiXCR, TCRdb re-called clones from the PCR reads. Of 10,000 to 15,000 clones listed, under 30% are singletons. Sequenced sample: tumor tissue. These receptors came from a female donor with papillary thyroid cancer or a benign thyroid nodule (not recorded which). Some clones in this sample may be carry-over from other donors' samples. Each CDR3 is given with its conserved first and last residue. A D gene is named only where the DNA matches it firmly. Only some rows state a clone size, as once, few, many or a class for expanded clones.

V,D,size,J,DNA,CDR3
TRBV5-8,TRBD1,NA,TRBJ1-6,TGTGCCAGCAGCCCCATGACAGGGGGCGCGTGGTCACCCCTCCACTTT,CASSPMTGGAWSPLHF
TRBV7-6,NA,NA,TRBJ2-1,TGTGCCAGCAGCTTGACGGCGCTGCTCGGGGTACAGGGAGTCGATGAGCAGTTCTTC,CASSLTALLGVQGVDEQFF
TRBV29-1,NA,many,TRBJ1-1,TGCAGCGTTGATAGTTTCTTGGGAAGCACTGAAGCTTTCTTT,CSVDSFLGSTEAFF
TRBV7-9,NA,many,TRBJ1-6,TGTGCCAGCAGCTTAGGGGGGGCAGAAAATTCACCCCTCCACTTT,CASSLGGAENSPLHF
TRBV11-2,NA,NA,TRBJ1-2,TGTGCCAGCAGCTTGTGGGAGTATGGCTACACCTTC,CASSLWEYGYTF
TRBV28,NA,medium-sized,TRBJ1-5,TGTGCCAGCAGTTTACAGGGGCAGCCCCAGCATTTT,CASSLQGQPQHF
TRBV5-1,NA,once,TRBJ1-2,TGCGCCAGCAGCACGGGCAGTGGCTACACATTC,CASSTGSGYTF
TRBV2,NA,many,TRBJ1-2,TGTGCCAGCAGGCGGGGGGCTAGCTATGGCTACACCTTC,CASRRGASYGYTF
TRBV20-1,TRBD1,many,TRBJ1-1,TGCAGTGCTAGGGGACAGGGTGGCACTGAAGCTTTCTTT,CSARGQGGTEAFF
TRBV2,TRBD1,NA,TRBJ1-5,TGTGCCAGCAGCGAAGACAGGGGGAATCAGCCCCAGCATTTT,CASSEDRGNQPQHF
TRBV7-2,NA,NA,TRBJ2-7,TGTGCCAGCAGCTTACGAGGGGGACTCTCCTACGAGCAGTACTTC,CASSLRGGLSYEQYF
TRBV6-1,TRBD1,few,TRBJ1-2,TGTGCCACCGGGACAGGGGATCTTCACACCTTC,CATGTGDLHTF
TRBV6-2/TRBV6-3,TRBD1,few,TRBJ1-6,TGTGCCAGCAGTTACTCTGCGACAGGGGTCGGTAATTCACCCCTCCACTTT,CASSYSATGVGNSPLHF
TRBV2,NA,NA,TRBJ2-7,TGTGCCAGCAGTTTATCGGGGGAGCGCGACGAGCAGTACTTC,CASSLSGERDEQYF
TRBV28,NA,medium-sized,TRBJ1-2,TGTGCCAGCAGTTTTCTGGGGGCGTTTGGCTACACCTTC,CASSFLGAFGYTF
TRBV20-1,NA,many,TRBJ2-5,TGCAGTGCTAGAGGCCGGGGGCACGAGACCCAGTACTTC,CSARGRGHETQYF
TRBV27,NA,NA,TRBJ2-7,TGTGCCAGCAGTTCGGTAGATTCCTACGAGCAGTACTTC,CASSSVDSYEQYF
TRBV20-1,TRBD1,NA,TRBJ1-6,TGCAGTGCTAGAGATCTGCAGGGGGAGATTTCACCCCTCCACTTT,CSARDLQGEISPLHF
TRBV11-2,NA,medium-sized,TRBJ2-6,TGTGCCAGCAGCTTAGTCCAAGGGGCTGTCGGGGCCAACGTCCTGACTTTC,CASSLVQGAVGANVLTF
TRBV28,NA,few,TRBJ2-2,TGTGCCAGCAGAGAAAGAACCGGGGAGCTGTTTTTT,CASRERTGELFF
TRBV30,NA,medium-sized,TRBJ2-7,TGTGCCTGGAGTCCCCGGGACACTCCCTACGAGCAGTACTTC,CAWSPRDTPYEQYF
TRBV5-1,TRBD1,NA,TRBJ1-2,TGCGCCAGCAGCTTGGCCTGGGGACAGGGGGTTTATGGCTACACCTTC,CASSLAWGQGVYGYTF
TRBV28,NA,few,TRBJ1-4,TGTGCCAGCAGTTTATCCCAGGGAGGCGAAAAACTGTTTTTT,CASSLSQGGEKLFF
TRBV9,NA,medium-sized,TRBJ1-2,TGTGCCTCCTCAACTTACTTAAACTATGGCTACACCTTC,CASSTYLNYGYTF
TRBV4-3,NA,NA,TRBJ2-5,TGCGCCAGCAGCCAAGAGGCAGGGGAAGAGACCCAGTACTTC,CASSQEAGEETQYF
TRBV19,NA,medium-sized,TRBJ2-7,TGTGCCAGTAGTATGGGACACCTGAGCTACGAGCAGTACTTC,CASSMGHLSYEQYF
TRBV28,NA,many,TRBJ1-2,TGTGCCAGCAGTTTAGAAAACAGGGCCTATGGCTACACCTTC,CASSLENRAYGYTF
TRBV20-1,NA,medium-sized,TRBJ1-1,TGCAGTGCTAGAACTACGAACACTGAAGCTTTCTTT,CSARTTNTEAFF
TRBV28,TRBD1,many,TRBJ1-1,TGTGCCAGCTTGGGACAGGCCTCGAACACTGAAGCTTTCTTT,CASLGQASNTEAFF
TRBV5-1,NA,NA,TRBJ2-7,TGCGCCAGCAGCTTGGTTCGGGGCTCCTACGAGCAGTACTTC,CASSLVRGSYEQYF
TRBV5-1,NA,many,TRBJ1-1,TGCGCCAGCAGCTTGGCAGGGTACAACACTGAAGCTTTCTTT,CASSLAGYNTEAFF
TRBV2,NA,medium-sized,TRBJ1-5,TGTGCCAGCAGGGAGGACAGTCAGCCCCAGCATTTT,CASREDSQPQHF